The 18 T cell receptor beta chains listed next were all sequenced from one sample in a study of blood T cell repertoires in COVID-19. The repertoire was sequenced with immunoSEQ multiplex PCR; TCRdb's copy has only in-frame clones and lacks some. This table holds about 220,000 clones, around four fifths found once. The sample consisted of peripheral blood. Every receptor here comes from a woman in her sixties who had recovered from COVID-19.

The chain couples TRBV5-4 to TRBJ2-1; 11 bases fit TRBD1. The CDR3 has 15 amino acids. J gave up 7 bases and V 5 bases, and 8 bases lay outside the gene matches. CDR1 SGHNT and CDR2 YYREEE come from the germline V gene (reference sequence). As DNA, the CDR3 is TGTGCCAGCAGTTCCGGACAGGGGGCAAATAATGAGCAGTTCTTC. This gives the protein CASSSGQGANNEQFF.

DNA of the CDR3: TGTGCCTGGAGTGAGCAGGGGCCCTCTGGGGCCAACGTCCTGACTTTC. Protein: CAWSEQGPSGANVLTF. The V and J genes are TRBV30 and TRBJ2-6; possibly TRBD1 for D (6 bases). The CDR3 is 16 residues long. V dropped 1 base and J dropped 0 bases, with 10 bases sitting between them. Looked up from germline, CDR1 is GTSNPN and CDR2 is SVGIG (reference sequence).

The chain carries TRBV4-2 and TRBJ1-2, with TRBD1 matching over 7 bases. Germline-derived CDR1 and CDR2 are LGHNA and YNFKEQ. Trimming at V came to 0 bases and at J to 5 bases, leaving 9 bases not matched to a gene. The CDR3 is made up of 16 amino acids. CDR3 in amino acids: CASSQDRGQNIYGYTF. CDR3 sequence (DNA): TGTGCCAGCAGCCAAGATCGGGGACAGAATATTTATGGCTACACCTTC.

V and J are TRBV9 and TRBJ1-6; D call uncertain. Germline assignment: CDR1 SGDLS and CDR2 YYNGEE. This CDR3 is 12 amino acids long. V lost 4 bases, J lost 10 bases, and 9 bases lay in between. CDR3 bases: TGTGCCAGCAGCCCAGAGGGATCACCCCTCCACTTT. Translated, it gives CASSPEGSPLHF.

V gene TRBV20-1 combines with J gene TRBJ2-7; TRBD2 might be the D (5 bases). CDR3 size: 11 residues. Trimming left V 5 bases short and J 6 bases short, with 11 bases between. Germline assignment: CDR1 DFQATT and CDR2 SNEGSKA (reference sequence). The CDR3 nucleotides read TGCAGTGCTTTGACAAGCGGCGAGCAGTACTTC. As protein: CSALTSGEQYF.

This clone appeared a few times. This sequence joins TRBV5-1 and TRBJ1-1; D might be TRBD1 (5 bases). CDR3 length equals 15 residues. The germline gives CDR1 SGHRS, CDR2 YFSETQ. Trimming took off 5 bases at V and 7 bases at J, with 21 bases between the two ends. CDR3 region: CASRHAERGWDEAFF. In DNA, the CDR3 is TGCGCCAGCAGACACGCTGAGCGGGGGTGGGATGAAGCTTTCTTT.

Many counts were recorded for this clone. The same CDR3 also results from other DNA sequences found in this sample. The J gene is TRBJ1-2, the V gene TRBV19, with TRBD1 as a possible D gene (6 bases). CDR1 and CDR2 (germline): LNHDA, SQIVND (reference sequence). V lost 5 bases and J 4 bases, leaving 11 bases between the germline ends. The CDR3 has 13 residues. The CDR3 here is CASSPQGFYGYTF. The CDR3 DNA sequence: TGTGCCAGTAGTCCCCAGGGGTTCTATGGCTACACCTTC.

The CDR3 region is CASSRAQDRGYGYTF. CDR3 nucleotides: TGTGCCAGCTCACGGGCACAGGACAGGGGCTATGGCTACACCTTC. V and J are TRBV18 and TRBJ1-2; 9 nucleotides align to TRBD1. The CDR3 has 15 residues. CDR1 KGHSH and CDR2 LQKENI come from the germline V gene. The junction had 7 bases not matched to a gene; V was cut back by 4 bases and J by 4 bases.

This rearrangement joins TRBV20-1 to TRBJ1-4; D is unresolved. The germline V gene encodes CDR1 DFQATT and CDR2 SNEGSKA (reference sequence). Trimming stripped 3 bases from V and 6 bases from J, with 5 bases between. CDR3 length: 11 amino acids. CDR3: CSARFDEKLFF. In DNA, the CDR3 is TGCAGTGCTAGGTTCGATGAAAAACTGTTTTTT.

V is TRBV4-1 and J is TRBJ1-3, with 9 bases lining up with TRBD1. Germline loops: CDR1 MGHRA, CDR2 YSYEKL. The trim removed 2 bases at V and 3 bases at J, leaving 5 bases unmatched. The CDR3 extends over 16 amino acids. CDR3 amino acids: CASSQLDRGNGNTIYF. The CDR3 DNA is TGCGCCAGCAGCCAACTTGACAGGGGGAATGGAAACACCATATATTTT.

The J gene is TRBJ1-1, the V gene TRBV3-1 (or the pseudogene TRBV3-2); D perhaps matches TRBD1 (5 bases). Germline V gene lookup returns CDR1 LGHDT and CDR2 YNNKEL (reference sequence). The ends were cut back, 4 bases at V and 6 bases at J, with 24 bases in the middle. CDR3 length: 17 amino acids. The CDR3 DNA reads TGTGCCAGCAGCCCCAAGGATAGGGCTCGGGGGGATCCTGAAGCTTTCTTT. Translation gives CASSPKDRARGDPEAFF.

The chain has TRBV6-5 and TRBJ1-2; D gene uncertain. This CDR3 spans 12 amino acids. Trimming removed 6 bases at V and 2 bases at J, with 7 bases between. CDR1 is MNHEY, CDR2 SVGAGI, per germline. CDR3 sequence reads: CASSGSNYGYTF. The CDR3 DNA sequence: TGTGCCAGCAGCGGTTCCAACTATGGCTACACCTTC.

This clone was observed a handful of times. The rearrangement joins TRBV11-2 to TRBJ2-7, with 8 bases identical to TRBD1. The germline V gene encodes CDR1 SGHAT and CDR2 FQNNGV. Trimming took 2 bases from V and 0 from J; bases not matched to a gene: 12. The CDR3 length is 18 residues. For the CDR3, the DNA is TGTGCCAGCAGCTTAAGGGCTAGTGGGGGACAGGCCTCCTACGAGCAGTACTTC. Its protein is CASSLRASGGQASYEQYF.

The rearrangement links TRBV5-1 to TRBJ2-5; unclear D gene. Germline CDR1 reads SGHRS; CDR2 reads YFSETQ. V was pared by 6 bases and J by 2 bases, with 11 bases between. This CDR3 comprises 13 residues. The CDR3 loop is CASKEPSQETQYF. The CDR3 DNA reads as TGCGCCAGCAAGGAGCCTTCTCAAGAGACCCAGTACTTC.

The rearrangement joins TRBV7-6 to TRBJ1-1; TRBD1 might be the D (5 bases). This CDR3 is 12 amino acids long. In germline, CDR1 is SGHVS, CDR2 FNYEAQ. Between the trimmed V and J ends, which lost 6 bases and 1 base, there was a span of 6 bases. The CDR3 spells CASRTGNTEAFF. Here the CDR3 DNA reads TGTGCCAGCAGAACAGGGAACACTGAAGCTTTCTTT.

The chain carries TRBV11-2 and TRBJ2-3; D remains unclear. Germline V lookup: CDR1 SGHAT, CDR2 FQNNGV. Trimming removed 1 base at V and 4 bases at J, with 6 bases between. This CDR3 is 13 amino acids long. CDR3 DNA sequence: TGTGCCAGCAGCTTAGCCTCCTCAGATACGCAGTATTTT. The encoded protein is CASSLASSDTQYF.

This chain joins TRBV5-1 and TRBJ1-2; D gene unclear. The V gene's germline CDR1 is SGHRS and CDR2 YFSETQ. The CDR3 contains 11 residues. With 0 bases removed from V and 8 bases from J, the gap between germline ends came to 5 bases. The CDR3 region is CASSLDGGYTF. Written as DNA, the CDR3 is TGCGCCAGCAGCTTGGACGGGGGCTACACCTTC.

The CDR3 region has the DNA TGTGCCAGCAGCTTAGCGAGAGCAGATACGCAGTATTTT. Protein product: CASSLARADTQYF. The chain employs TRBV7-2 and TRBJ2-3; no firm D call. Deletions cut 0 bases from V and 4 bases from J, with 5 bases between. The CDR3 contains 13 residues. In germline, CDR1 is SGHTA, CDR2 FQGNSA.